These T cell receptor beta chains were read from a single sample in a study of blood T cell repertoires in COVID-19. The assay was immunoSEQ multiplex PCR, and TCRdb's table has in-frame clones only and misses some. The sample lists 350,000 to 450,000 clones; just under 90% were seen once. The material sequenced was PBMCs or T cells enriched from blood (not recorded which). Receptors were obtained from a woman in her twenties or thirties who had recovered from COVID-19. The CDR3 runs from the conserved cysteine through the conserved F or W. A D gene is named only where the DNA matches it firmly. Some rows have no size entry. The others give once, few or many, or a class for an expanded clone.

DNA: TGCGCCAGCAGTACCGGACTAGCGGGGGTGGGTGAGCAGTTCTTC
CDR3: CASSTGLAGVGEQFF
size: NA
J: TRBJ2-1
D: TRBD2
V: TRBV5-1

DNA: TGTGCCAGCAGAAGACCCGGGACAGGGAGCTTCACGAATTCCTACGAGCAGTACTTC
CDR3: CASRRPGTGSFTNSYEQYF
size: once
J: TRBJ2-7
D: TRBD1
V: TRBV2

DNA: TGTGCCAGCAGTTACTCATCGACAGGGGGAACTGAAGCTTTCTTT
CDR3: CASSYSSTGGTEAFF
size: NA
J: TRBJ1-1
D: TRBD1
V: TRBV6-5

DNA: TGTGCCAGCATAGGGGGAAAAAGTGCAACTAATGAAAAACTGTTTTTT
CDR3: CASIGGKSATNEKLFF
size: NA
J: TRBJ1-4
D: NA
V: TRBV6-6

DNA: TGCGCCAGCAGTCCTTTCTCTGGGCGGGAGGGCGGAGATACGCAGTATTTT
CDR3: CASSPFSGREGGDTQYF
size: NA
J: TRBJ2-3
D: TRBD2
V: TRBV10-1

DNA: TGCGCCAGCAGCCCCGCCTCGGGACAGGGCGGATACGGCTACACCTTC
CDR3: CASSPASGQGGYGYTF
size: NA
J: TRBJ1-2
D: TRBD1
V: TRBV4-1

DNA: TGTGCCAGCAGACAGACCGTGAACACTGAAGCTTTCTTT
CDR3: CASRQTVNTEAFF
size: NA
J: TRBJ1-1
D: NA
V: TRBV7-9

DNA: TGCGCCAGCAGCTTGAATGGCGGAGCCTACGAGCAGTACTTC
CDR3: CASSLNGGAYEQYF
size: NA
J: TRBJ2-7
D: NA
V: TRBV5-1

DNA: TGTGCCATCAGTGAGTCAAAGAGGACTGCCAACACTGAAGCTTTCTTT
CDR3: CAISESKRTANTEAFF
size: NA
J: TRBJ1-1
D: NA
V: TRBV10-3

DNA: TGTGCCAGCAGCTTGGGGGCTCTCGGCGGGGAGCTGTTTTTT
CDR3: CASSLGALGGELFF
size: NA
J: TRBJ2-2
D: NA
V: TRBV5-6

DNA: TGTGCCAGCAGTGGCGGAGGCACATACACAGATACGCAGTATTTT
CDR3: CASSGGGTYTDTQYF
size: NA
J: TRBJ2-3
D: NA
V: TRBV2

DNA: TGTGCCAGCTCAGGGGGCAAGGACACCATATATTTT
CDR3: CASSGGKDTIYF
size: once
J: TRBJ1-3
D: TRBD1
V: TRBV7-9

DNA: TGCAGCGCCACCGCAGGCCCATTTATAGGCACCGGGGAGCTGTTTTTT
CDR3: CSATAGPFIGTGELFF
size: NA
J: TRBJ2-2
D: NA
V: TRBV29-1

DNA: TGTGCCAGCTCACCAACGGGCACAGATACGCAGTATTTT
CDR3: CASSPTGTDTQYF
size: NA
J: TRBJ2-3
D: NA
V: TRBV18

DNA: TGCGCCAGCAGCCGGTACGACTCAGGGTCGCGGGAGACCCAGTACTTC
CDR3: CASSRYDSGSRETQYF
size: NA
J: TRBJ2-5
D: NA
V: TRBV4-1

DNA: TGCGCCAGCAGACTAGCGGGGGGGTTTGAGCAGTTCTTC
CDR3: CASRLAGGFEQFF
size: NA
J: TRBJ2-1
D: TRBD2
V: TRBV5-1

DNA: TGTGCCTGGAGTGCCGGGACAGGGCGGGCATTATACGGCAATCAGCCCCAGCATTTT
CDR3: CAWSAGTGRALYGNQPQHF
size: NA
J: TRBJ1-5
D: TRBD1
V: TRBV30

DNA: TGTGCCAGCAGTTTATCGGGCGGGCTTCCGCATGGCTACACCTTC
CDR3: CASSLSGGLPHGYTF
size: NA
J: TRBJ1-2
D: NA
V: TRBV28

DNA: TGTGCCTGGAGCCAGGCCCCGAGTGACTATGGCTACACCTTC
CDR3: CAWSQAPSDYGYTF
size: once
J: TRBJ1-2
D: NA
V: TRBV30

DNA: TGTGCCAGCAGCCCAGGGGCTAGCTCCTACAATGAGCAGTTCTTC
CDR3: CASSPGASSYNEQFF
size: NA
J: TRBJ2-1
D: NA
V: TRBV9

DNA: TGCGCCAGCAGTACCCCGACAGCTAACTATGGCTACACCTTC
CDR3: CASSTPTANYGYTF
size: few
J: TRBJ1-2
D: NA
V: TRBV5-1

DNA: TGCGCCAGCAGCACCTCCGGGACTCACTCCTACAATGAGCAGTTCTTC
CDR3: CASSTSGTHSYNEQFF
size: NA
J: TRBJ2-1
D: NA
V: TRBV5-1

DNA: TGTGCCATCAGTGCCCATCGGACAGGGCTTTTTTACGAGCAGTACTTC
CDR3: CAISAHRTGLFYEQYF
size: NA
J: TRBJ2-7
D: TRBD1
V: TRBV10-3

DNA: TGCGCCAGCAGCTTGGTGTCTAGCGGACCTCAGGAGCAGTTCTTC
CDR3: CASSLVSSGPQEQFF
size: NA
J: TRBJ2-1
D: TRBD2
V: TRBV5-1

DNA: TGTGCCAGCAGTTTAACCAGACAAGCTAACTATGGCTACACCTTC
CDR3: CASSLTRQANYGYTF
size: NA
J: TRBJ1-2
D: NA
V: TRBV28

DNA: TGTGCCAGCAGCCGGGACACCAGAGAAAACACCATATATTTT
CDR3: CASSRDTRENTIYF
size: NA
J: TRBJ1-3
D: NA
V: TRBV6-5

DNA: TGCGCCAGCAGCCATGAGCTAGCGGGCGGGGCGTACAATGAGCAGTTCTTC
CDR3: CASSHELAGGAYNEQFF
size: NA
J: TRBJ2-1
D: TRBD2
V: TRBV4-1

DNA: TGCAGCGTCTTTCTGGGGGGGACCGGGTCCCATGGCTACACCTTC
CDR3: CSVFLGGTGSHGYTF
size: NA
J: TRBJ1-2
D: NA
V: TRBV29-1

DNA: TGTGCCAGCACCCAGATAGCGGGAGACAGCGAGCAGTACTTC
CDR3: CASTQIAGDSEQYF
size: NA
J: TRBJ2-7
D: TRBD2
V: TRBV6-6

DNA: TGTGCCAGCAACCCCAGCCAAGAAGGGGAGGGACATTACTGGGAAAAACTGTTTTTT
CDR3: CASNPSQEGEGHYWEKLFF
size: NA
J: TRBJ1-4
D: NA
V: TRBV4-2

DNA: TGTGCCAGCAGTTTTTTAGCGGGAGAGAACGAGCAGTACTTC
CDR3: CASSFLAGENEQYF
size: NA
J: TRBJ2-7
D: TRBD2
V: TRBV27

DNA: TGTGCCAGCAGCCAAGGGGACAAAGGGAGCAATCAGCCCCAGCATTTT
CDR3: CASSQGDKGSNQPQHF
size: NA
J: TRBJ1-5
D: NA
V: TRBV11-2

DNA: TGTGCCAGTAGTATTCAGACAGGGGCCTACGAGCAGTACTTC
CDR3: CASSIQTGAYEQYF
size: NA
J: TRBJ2-7
D: TRBD1
V: TRBV19

DNA: TGCGCCAGCAGCTTGGATAGGGGGCTTCTGGACTCACCCCTCCACTTT
CDR3: CASSLDRGLLDSPLHF
size: NA
J: TRBJ1-6
D: TRBD1
V: TRBV5-1

DNA: TGTGCCTGGAGTATGACAGCAGGAAACACCATATATTTT
CDR3: CAWSMTAGNTIYF
size: few
J: TRBJ1-3
D: NA
V: TRBV30

DNA: TGTGCCAGCAGCCCTGACAGCTACAATGAGCAGTTCTTC
CDR3: CASSPDSYNEQFF
size: few
J: TRBJ2-1
D: NA
V: TRBV7-3

DNA: TGTGCCAGCAGTGAATATCGAGGGGGCGAATCGGATGAAAAACTGTTTTTT
CDR3: CASSEYRGGESDEKLFF
size: NA
J: TRBJ1-4
D: TRBD1
V: TRBV25-1

DNA: TGTGCCAGCAGCTTAGTAGTGGGGGGCACTGAAGCTTTCTTT
CDR3: CASSLVVGGTEAFF
size: NA
J: TRBJ1-1
D: NA
V: TRBV7-3